The source of this T cell receptor (beta chain) is a study of blood T cell repertoires in COVID-19. Looked up from germline, CDR1 is MDHEN and CDR2 is SYDVKM. CDR3 length equals 18 residues. With V trimmed by 5 bases and J by 0 bases, 6 bases remained unmatched. Assay used: immunoSEQ multiplex PCR; TCRdb lists only in-frame clones, some missing. The table shows more than 85,000 clones, with around 90% occurring only once. The sample was peripheral blood. This TCR derives from a man aged 50-60 years with COVID-19, enrolled during active disease. The chain is built from TRBV28 and TRBJ2-3; TRBD2 aligns across 15 bases. The CDR3 region is CASSLGLAGGTSTDTQYF. CDR3 bases: TGTGCCAGCAGTCTCGGACTAGCGGGGGGGACTAGCACAGATACGCAGTATTTT. Variable domain in full (rest from reference TRBV28 and TRBJ2-3): DVKVTQSSRYLVKRTGEKVFLECVQDMDHENMFWYRQDPGLGLRLIYFSYDVKMKEKGDIPEGYSVSREKKERFSLILESASTNQTSMYLCASSLGLAGGTSTDTQYFGPGTRLTVL.